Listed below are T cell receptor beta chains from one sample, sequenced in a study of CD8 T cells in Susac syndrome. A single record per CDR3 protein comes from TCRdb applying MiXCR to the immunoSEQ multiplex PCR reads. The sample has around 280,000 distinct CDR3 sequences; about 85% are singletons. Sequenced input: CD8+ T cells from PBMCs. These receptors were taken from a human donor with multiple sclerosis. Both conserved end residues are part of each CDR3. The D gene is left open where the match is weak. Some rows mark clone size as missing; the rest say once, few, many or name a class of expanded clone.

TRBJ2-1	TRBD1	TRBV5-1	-	TGCGCCAGCAGCACCTCCGGGACAGCCTCCTACAATGAGCAGTTCTTC	CASSTSGTASYNEQFF
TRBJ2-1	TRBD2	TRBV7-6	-	TGTGCCAGCAGTCCTACTAGCGGGAGAGGGAGTGAGCAGTTCTTC	CASSPTSGRGSEQFF
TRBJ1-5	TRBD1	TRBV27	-	TGTGCCACGCGTACAGGGGGAACGAGTCAGCCCCAGCATTTT	CATRTGGTSQPQHF
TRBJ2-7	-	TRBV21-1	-	TGTGCCAGCAGCAAAATTGGGGGGGGTCCAGTTGCGCAGTACTTC	CASSKIGGGPVAQYF
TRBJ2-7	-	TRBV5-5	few	TGTGCCAGCACCAATGATTACGAGCAGTACTTC	CASTNDYEQYF
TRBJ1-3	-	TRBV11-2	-	TGTGCCAGCAGCCCCCGATTGGGGGGAATTGGAAACACCATATATTTT	CASSPRLGGIGNTIYF
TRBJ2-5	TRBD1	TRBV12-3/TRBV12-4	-	TGTGCCAGCAGCATCGGGACAGACCAAGAGACCCAGTACTTC	CASSIGTDQETQYF
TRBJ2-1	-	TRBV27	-	TGTGCCAGCAGTTTATCAATACATAACAATGAGCAGTTCTTC	CASSLSIHNNEQFF
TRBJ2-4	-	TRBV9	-	TGTGCCAGCAGCACAGGATCCCAGGGAGATAATGCCAAAAACATTCAGTACTTC	CASSTGSQGDNAKNIQYF
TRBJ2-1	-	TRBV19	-	TGTGCCAGTACCAACCGGGGACTCGCCCCATTCAATGAGCAGTTCTTC	CASTNRGLAPFNEQFF
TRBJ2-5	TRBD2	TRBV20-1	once	TGCAGTGCCACGGTGGTTAGCGGGGTTCAAGAGACCCAGTACTTC	CSATVVSGVQETQYF
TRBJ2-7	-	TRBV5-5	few	TGTGCCAGCAGCTTGGGGCTAGCGAACTACGAGCAGTACTTC	CASSLGLANYEQYF
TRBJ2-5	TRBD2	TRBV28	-	TGTGCCAGCACCCTTAGCGGGAGCCAAGAGACCCAGTACTTC	CASTLSGSQETQYF
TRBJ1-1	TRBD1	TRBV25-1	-	TGTGCCAGCAGTGCCGTAGGGACAGGGATAGTGGGGACTGAAGCTTTCTTT	CASSAVGTGIVGTEAFF
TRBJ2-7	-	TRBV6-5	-	TGTGCCAGCAGTTCCTTCTCCTCCTACGAGCAGTACTTC	CASSSFSSYEQYF
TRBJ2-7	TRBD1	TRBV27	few	TGTGCCAGCAGCCTTACAGGGGGTGGTTACGAGCAGTACTTC	CASSLTGGGYEQYF
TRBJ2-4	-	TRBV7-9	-	TGTGCCAGCAGCTTACCTCTAGCCAAAAACATTCAGTACTTC	CASSLPLAKNIQYF
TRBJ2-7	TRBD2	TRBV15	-	TGTGCCACCAGTCCCGGACTAGCGAATCCCCACGAGCAGTACTTC	CATSPGLANPHEQYF
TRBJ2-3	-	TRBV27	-	TGTGCCAGCAGTTCCACCGATGGTACGCAGTATTTT	CASSSTDGTQYF
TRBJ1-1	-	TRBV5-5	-	TGTGCCAGCAGCTTGGCGCTAGAAGCTTTCTTT	CASSLALEAFF
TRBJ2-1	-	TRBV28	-	TGTGCCAGCAGTTTGACTATACGGGAGCAGTTCTTC	CASSLTIREQFF
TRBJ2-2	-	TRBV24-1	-	TGTGCCACCAGTAGTACGGGGGACACCGGGGAGCTGTTTTTT	CATSSTGDTGELFF
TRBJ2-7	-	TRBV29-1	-	TGCAGCGTTGAAGGTTCGGCAGCCAGATCCTACGAGCAGTACTTC	CSVEGSAARSYEQYF
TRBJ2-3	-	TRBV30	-	TGTGCCTGGAGTCAACTAGGGGATACGCAGTATTTT	CAWSQLGDTQYF
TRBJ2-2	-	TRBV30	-	TGTGCCTGGAGGATTAGCGGGGAGCTGTTTTTT	CAWRISGELFF
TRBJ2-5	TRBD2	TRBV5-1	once	TGCGCCAGCAGCCCCAGACTAGCGGGAAGTCAAGAGACCCAGTACTTC	CASSPRLAGSQETQYF
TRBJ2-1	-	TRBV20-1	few	TGCAGTGCTAGTCTCCTCCGTTACAATGAGCAGTTCTTC	CSASLLRYNEQFF
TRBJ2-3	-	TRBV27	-	TGTGCCAGCAGTTTATTCTCTCCCCTCACAGATACGCAGTATTTT	CASSLFSPLTDTQYF
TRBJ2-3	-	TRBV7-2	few	TGTGCCAGCAGCTTACCGGGTCCAGCGGTGGGCACAGATACGCAGTATTTT	CASSLPGPAVGTDTQYF
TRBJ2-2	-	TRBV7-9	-	TGTGCCAGCAGCTCATATGGGGGTAACACCGGGGAGCTGTTTTTT	CASSSYGGNTGELFF
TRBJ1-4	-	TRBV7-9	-	TGTGCCAGCAGCCCCGTTTCATCGGATGAAAAACTGTTTTTT	CASSPVSSDEKLFF
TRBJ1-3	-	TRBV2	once	TGTGCCAGCCACCGGACACTCACTAACTCTGGAAACACCATATATTTT	CASHRTLTNSGNTIYF
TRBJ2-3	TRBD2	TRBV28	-	TGTGCCAGCAGGTCCCTTAGCGGGCCGGACACAGATACGCAGTATTTT	CASRSLSGPDTDTQYF
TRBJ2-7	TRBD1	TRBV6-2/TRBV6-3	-	TGTGCCAGCAGGGACAGGGTTTCTGGATACTCCTACGAGCAGTACTTC	CASRDRVSGYSYEQYF
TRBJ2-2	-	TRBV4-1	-	TGCGCCAGCAGCCCGAGGGCTAGCAGTAACACCGGGGAGCTGTTTTTT	CASSPRASSNTGELFF
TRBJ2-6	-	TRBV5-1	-	TGCGCCAGCAGCTTGGCTCTGGCTTTTGGTGGGGCCAACGTCCTGACTTTC	CASSLALAFGGANVLTF
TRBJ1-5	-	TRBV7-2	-	TGTGCCAGCACCACCACCGCTAGCAATCAGCCCCAGCATTTT	CASTTTASNQPQHF
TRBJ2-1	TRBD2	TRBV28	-	TGTGCCAGCAGTTGGCTAGCGGGAGGATACAATGAGCAGTTCTTC	CASSWLAGGYNEQFF
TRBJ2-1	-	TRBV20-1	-	TGCAGTGCTAGAGAGGGGCTAGCGATCCACAATGAGCAGTTCTTC	CSAREGLAIHNEQFF
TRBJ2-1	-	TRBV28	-	TGTGCCAGCAGTCGCCCGGGCAGCGGCCCCTACAATGAGCAGTTCTTC	CASSRPGSGPYNEQFF
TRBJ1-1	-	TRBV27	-	TGTGCCAGCCTAGCTGAAGCTTTCTTT	CASLAEAFF